Listed here is a single T cell receptor (beta chain). The antigen remains unidentified. The data are from a study of post-analysis software for immune sequencing data. The study's findings and limits: TRBV5-6, TRBV5-1 and TRBV20-1 were among roughly five TRBV segments more frequent in patients than controls.

cDNA libraries of TCR beta carried unique molecular identifiers. TCRdb processed the PCR reads anew with MiXCR; each CDR3 protein has one entry. Of about 820,000 distinct CDR3 sequences in the sample, approximately 50% are singletons; the top ten hold roughly 4.4%. CDR1 is SGHRS, CDR2 YFSETQ, per germline. CDR3 length: 14 amino acids. V lost 2 bases and J lost 3, with 6 bases in between. Material: blood. This chain joins TRBV5-1 and TRBJ2-6, with unresolved D. The clonotype comes from a girl between 10 and 17 years old with multiple sclerosis. CDR3: CASSFSGGANVLTF. CDR3 coding DNA: TGCGCCAGCAGCTTCAGTGGTGGGGCCAACGTCCTGACTTTC.